This T cell receptor (beta chain) originates from a study of T cells in narcolepsy. Whole-study context: Patients with NT1 or NT2 and healthy control donors were enrolled.

Remarks on this clone: Its specificity is not known.

The method was immunoSEQ multiplex PCR; TCRdb's version includes in-frame clones alone and lacks a portion of them. Of 20,000 to 25,000 clones listed, approximately 84% are singletons. Study-wide findings and caveats: HCRT-specific and TRIB2-specific autoreactive clonotypes appeared among same-patient CSF and blood CD4+ clonotypes.

The sequence was obtained from a human donor with narcolepsy. The sample was CD45RA- memory CD4+ T cells from PBMCs.

CDR3 protein: CASSEKNIQYF. The CDR3 region has the DNA TGTGCCAGCAGCGAAAAAAACATTCAGTACTTC. The chain carries TRBV5-6 and TRBJ2-4; D is unresolved. The CDR3 runs to 11 residues. Germline V lookup: CDR1 SGHDT, CDR2 YYEEEE. Trimming cost V 4 bases and J 4 bases, with 3 bases left between them.